These 27 T cell receptor beta chains were all obtained from the same sample, sequenced in a study of shared clonotypes between healthy human individuals. Repertoires were generated with immunoSEQ multiplex PCR, while TCRdb's copy carries only in-frame clones and drops some. The repertoire includes roughly 1,800,000 clones, over 85% of them detected once, and more than 0.95% sits in the top ten. The naive CD8 population came from CD45RO-negative cells selected for CCR7, without terminally differentiated effector memory CD45RA+ cells. Sequenced: naive CD8+ T cells sorted from blood. All receptors come from a man younger than 35 in good health.

The rearrangement links TRBV6-1 to TRBJ2-7; 10 bases agree with TRBD1. Trimming took 4 bases from V and 5 from J; bases not matched to a gene: 8. Per the germline V gene, CDR1 is MNHNS and CDR2 is SASEGT. This CDR3 is 15 amino acids long. This CDR3 is CASSGDRGLRNEQYF. CDR3 DNA sequence: TGTGCCAGCAGTGGTGACAGGGGGCTGCGTAACGAGCAGTACTTC.

V gene TRBV11-2 combines with J gene TRBJ2-7; D ambiguous. Trimming left V 2 bases short and J 10 bases short, with 12 bases between. The CDR3 has 12 amino acids. CDR1 SGHAT and CDR2 FQNNGV come from the germline V gene. CDR3 bases: TGTGCCAGCAGCTTACAGTATAAGAACCAGTACTTC. Its translation: CASSLQYKNQYF.

The J gene is TRBJ2-5, the V gene TRBV7-6; perhaps TRBD1 as D (6 bases). CDR3 length equals 13 residues. Trimming pared 7 bases from V and 4 bases from J, leaving 13 bases between. The germline V gene has CDR1 SGHVS and CDR2 FNYEAQ. The DNA of the CDR3 is TGTGCCAGCACCGCGACAGGTTCAGAGACCCAGTACTTC. Its protein is CASTATGSETQYF.

As concerns this clone: Distinct nucleotide sequences in the sample also encode this CDR3. The V call is TRBV27, the J call TRBJ2-7; 9 nucleotides align to TRBD1. The germline gives CDR1 MNHEY, CDR2 SMNVEV (reference sequence). The CDR3 is 14 amino acids. V shed 4 bases, J shed 3 bases, and the junction held 4 bases outside the gene matches. CDR3 nucleotide sequence: TGTGCCAGCAGTTCGACAGGGGGTGGCTACGAGCAGTACTTC. It codes for CASSSTGGGYEQYF.

CDR3 DNA sequence: TGTGCCAGCACGGGGACAGGGAAAGGCGATAGCAATCAGCCCCAGCATTTT. Protein product: CASTGTGKGDSNQPQHF. The J gene is TRBJ1-5, the V gene TRBV2, with 9 bases fitting TRBD1. CDR3 length equals 17 residues. CDR1 SNHLY and CDR2 FYNNEI come from the germline V gene. After removal of 7 bases from V and 0 bases from J, the junction contained 10 bases not matched to a gene.

The chain employs TRBV28 and TRBJ1-2, with 10 bases aligning to TRBD1. Trimming removed 0 bases from V and 7 bases from J; junction bases left unmatched: 5. In germline, CDR1 is MDHEN, CDR2 SYDVKM. CDR3 size: 15 residues. This CDR3 is CASSLWGQGTGGYTF. The CDR3 bases are TGTGCCAGCAGTTTATGGGGACAGGGGACGGGTGGCTACACCTTC.

The CDR3 bases are TGTGCCAGCAGTGAAGCACCTGGAGGGGAAGAGACCCAGTACTTC. Amino acid sequence: CASSEAPGGEETQYF. The genes are TRBV2 and TRBJ2-5; possible D gene TRBD2, 6 bases. The germline V gene encodes CDR1 SNHLY and CDR2 FYNNEI. This CDR3 spans 15 amino acids. Between the trimmed V and J ends, which lost 0 bases and 3 bases, there was a span of 11 bases.

The rearrangement joins TRBV5-6 to TRBJ2-7; 9 nucleotides match TRBD1. This CDR3 spans 13 amino acids. Trimming removed 2 bases from V and 6 bases from J; junction bases left unmatched: 3. Germline values: CDR1 SGHDT, CDR2 YYEEEE. The CDR3 here is CASSFGTGIEQYF. For the CDR3, the DNA is TGTGCCAGCAGCTTCGGGACAGGGATCGAGCAGTACTTC.

V gene TRBV6-6 combines with J gene TRBJ2-5; 9 nucleotides align to TRBD1. Germline V lookup: CDR1 MNHNY, CDR2 SVGAGI (reference sequence). Losses at the gene ends were 6 bases for V and 7 bases for J; bases not matched to a gene: 12. This CDR3 comprises 15 residues. CDR3 DNA sequence: TGTGCCAGCAGACCCAGGACAGGGGAATTAGGGACCCAGTACTTC. Amino acids: CASRPRTGELGTQYF.

The chain links TRBV6-1 to TRBJ2-5; D ambiguous. This CDR3 is 15 amino acids long. Germline V gene lookup returns CDR1 MNHNS and CDR2 SASEGT. Trimming pared 0 bases from V and 1 base from J, leaving 9 bases between. The CDR3 DNA is TGTGCCAGCAGTGAAGCCCAGGTCCCCCAAGAGACCCAGTACTTC. Residues: CASSEAQVPQETQYF.

This chain links TRBV4-3 with TRBJ2-3; no clear D gene. V was pared by 8 bases and J by 6 bases, with 12 bases between. From germline, CDR1 is LGHNA and CDR2 YSLEER. This CDR3 is built from 12 residues. The CDR3: CASGGPGDTQYF. CDR3 nucleotide sequence: TGCGCCAGCGGCGGACCCGGGGATACGCAGTATTTT.

This clone appeared once. The chain joins TRBV2 to TRBJ2-7; D is possibly TRBD1 or TRBD2 (8 bases each). Germline CDR1 and CDR2: SNHLY and FYNNEI. The CDR3 extends over 15 amino acids. Trimming stripped 8 bases from V and 5 bases from J, with 22 bases between. CDR3 sequence reads: CASRGGTGYGHEQYF. The CDR3 nucleotides read TGTGCCAGCCGGGGGGGGACAGGATACGGCCACGAGCAGTACTTC.

The V and J genes are TRBV7-9 and TRBJ1-1; 9 bases are shared with TRBD1. Germline trimming cut 4 bases from V and 5 bases from J; bases unmatched to any gene: 8. The CDR3 is 15 residues long. Germline loops: CDR1 SEHNR, CDR2 FQNEAQ (reference sequence). The CDR3 bases are TGTGCCAGCAGCTCAAGGGACAGGGTGGGGACTGAAGCTTTCTTT. Protein product: CASSSRDRVGTEAFF.

The sample holds one count of this clone. V usage is TRBV19 and J usage is TRBJ1-6; D unresolved. The germline CDR1 and CDR2 sequences are LNHDA and SQIVND (reference sequence). CDR3 length equals 15 residues. V was trimmed by 2 bases and J by 11 bases, leaving 16 bases between them. DNA for the CDR3: TGTGCCAGTAGTATAATCGAAGGGTTTGGGCCACCCCTCCACTTT. Protein sequence: CASSIIEGFGPPLHF.

This clone was detected only a few times. Distinct nucleotide sequences in the sample also encode this CDR3. The V and J genes are TRBV30 and TRBJ1-1; TRBD1 is a possible D gene (5 bases). Germline V lookup: CDR1 GTSNPN, CDR2 SVGIG (reference sequence). The CDR3 extends over 13 amino acids. Trimming took off 0 bases at V and 1 base at J, with 6 bases between the two ends. The CDR3 protein is CAWSVGGNTEAFF. CDR3 DNA: TGTGCCTGGAGTGTGGGGGGGAACACTGAAGCTTTCTTT.

The chain uses TRBV27 and TRBJ2-1; 11 positions agree with TRBD2. The CDR3 is made up of 15 amino acids. CDR1 and CDR2 (germline): MNHEY, SMNVEV (reference sequence). The junction had 8 bases not matched to a gene; V was cut back by 6 bases and J by 7 bases. In nucleotides, the CDR3 is TGTGCCAGCAGCCCCGGGACTAGCGGAGAGAATGAGCAGTTCTTC. The encoded protein is CASSPGTSGENEQFF.

CDR3 DNA: TGTGCCTGGACGGTCCCAGGGGTTACCTACGAGCAGTACTTC. Its protein product is CAWTVPGVTYEQYF. The chain recombines TRBV30 with TRBJ2-7; D possibly corresponds to TRBD1 (6 bases). This CDR3 spans 14 amino acids. Trimming removed 4 bases at V and 2 bases at J, with 15 bases between. CDR1 is GTSNPN, CDR2 SVGIG, per germline (reference sequence). Complete variable domain (other parts from reference TRBV30 and TRBJ2-7): SQTIHQWPATLVQPVGSPLSLECTVEGTSNPNLYWYRQAAGRGLQLLFYSVGIGQISSEVPQNLSASRPQDRQFILSSKKLLLSDSGFYLCAWTVPGVTYEQYFGPGTRLTVT.

The chain combines TRBV30 with TRBJ2-5, with 13 bases fitting TRBD2. The junction had 7 bases not matched to a gene; V was cut back by 4 bases and J by 5 bases. The CDR3 runs to 15 residues. Germline V gene data show CDR1 as GTSNPN and CDR2 as SVGIG (reference sequence). This CDR3 reads CAWTGLAGERETQYF. The DNA for the CDR3 is TGTGCCTGGACCGGACTAGCGGGAGAAAGGGAGACCCAGTACTTC.

The chain employs TRBV5-8 and TRBJ2-7, with 9 bases lining up with TRBD1. J gave up 4 bases and V 2 bases, and 7 bases lay outside the gene matches. In germline, CDR1 is SGHTS, CDR2 YDEGEE. The CDR3 sequence is 15 residues long. The CDR3 loop is CASSFWTGANYEQYF. CDR3 nucleotides: TGTGCCAGCAGCTTCTGGACAGGGGCGAATTACGAGCAGTACTTC. The variable domain in full, with the rest retrieved from reference TRBV5-8 and TRBJ2-7, is EAGVTQSPTHLIKTRGQQATLRCSPISGHTSVYWYQQALGLGLQFLLWYDEGEERNRGNFPPRFSGRQFPNYSSELNVNALELEDSALYLCASSFWTGANYEQYFGPGTRLTVT.

On this clone itself: At the DNA level, this CDR3 is encoded by other sequences in the same sample as well. The genes are TRBV7-9 and TRBJ2-2; 9 bases line up with TRBD1. CDR1 is SEHNR, CDR2 FQNEAQ, per germline (reference sequence). V trimming: 3 bases; J trimming: 6 bases; junction bases outside the gene matches: 5. There are 15 residues in the CDR3. CDR3 sequence reads: CASSLGQGEAGELFF. CDR3 coding DNA: TGTGCCAGCAGCTTGGGACAGGGAGAAGCCGGGGAGCTGTTTTTT.

This sequence joins TRBV7-2 and TRBJ2-3; 7 positions match TRBD1. This CDR3 spans 17 amino acids. J was trimmed by 3 bases and V by 3 bases; bases with no gene match: 12. The germline V gene encodes CDR1 SGHTA and CDR2 FQGNSA. CDR3 residues: CASSFRQGSARTDTQYF. For the CDR3, the DNA is TGTGCCAGCAGCTTCCGACAGGGCTCGGCAAGAACAGATACGCAGTATTTT.

This rearrangement joins TRBV7-9 to TRBJ2-1; D ambiguous. Trimming removed 10 bases at V and 4 bases at J, with 5 bases between. This CDR3 contains 10 residues. Germline V gene sequence: CDR1 SEHNR, CDR2 FQNEAQ (reference sequence). Written as DNA, the CDR3 is TGTGCCACCCTTTACAATGAGCAGTTCTTC. This gives the protein CATLYNEQFF.

About this clone: This specimen includes other DNA sequences encoding the same CDR3. The rearrangement joins TRBV5-6 to TRBJ2-3; 13 bases are shared with TRBD2. The CDR3 sequence is 16 residues long. CDR1 is SGHDT and CDR2 is YYEEEE in the germline V gene. Trimming cost V 3 bases and J 0 bases; bases outside gene matches: 1. CDR3 nucleotides: TGTGCCAGCAGCTGGGGACTAGCGGGAAGCACAGATACGCAGTATTTT. Protein product: CASSWGLAGSTDTQYF.

V gene TRBV19 combines with J gene TRBJ2-1, with a possible D match to TRBD1 (7 bases). Germline V gives CDR1 LNHDA, CDR2 SQIVND (reference sequence). Deletions cut 3 bases from V and 8 bases from J, with 20 bases between. This CDR3 spans 16 amino acids. The CDR3 nucleotides read TGTGCCAGTAGTATGTGGGTTGGAGGGGGCAGCGATGAGCAGTTCTTC. This codes for CASSMWVGGGSDEQFF.

This chain uses TRBV29-1 with TRBJ1-4; 7 nucleotides agree with TRBD1. Germline CDR1 reads SQVTM; CDR2 reads ANQGSEA. There are 16 residues in the CDR3. V shed 7 bases and J 6 bases; nucleotides not matched to a gene: 17. The CDR3 here is CSAQTGSGWWDEKLFF. In nucleotides, the CDR3 is TGCAGCGCCCAGACAGGGTCAGGCTGGTGGGATGAAAAACTGTTTTTT.

The chain couples TRBV9 to TRBJ2-5; 7 positions match TRBD2. Per germline, CDR1 SGDLS and CDR2 YYNGEE. CDR3 length equals 9 residues. After removal of 7 bases from V and 10 bases from J, the junction contained 1 base not matched to a gene. The CDR3 nucleotides read TGTGCCAGCCGGGGGGACCAGTACTTC. Protein product: CASRGDQYF.

The rearrangement links TRBV6-5 to TRBJ2-1; D assignment may be TRBD1 or TRBD2 (5 bases each). CDR3 length equals 15 residues. Germline CDR1 reads MNHEY; CDR2 reads SVGAGI. Trimming left V 0 bases short and J 8 bases short, with 14 bases between. The CDR3 DNA is TGTGCCAGCAGTTACTCGATCACGCCGGGACATGAGCAGTTCTTC. It is translated as CASSYSITPGHEQFF.